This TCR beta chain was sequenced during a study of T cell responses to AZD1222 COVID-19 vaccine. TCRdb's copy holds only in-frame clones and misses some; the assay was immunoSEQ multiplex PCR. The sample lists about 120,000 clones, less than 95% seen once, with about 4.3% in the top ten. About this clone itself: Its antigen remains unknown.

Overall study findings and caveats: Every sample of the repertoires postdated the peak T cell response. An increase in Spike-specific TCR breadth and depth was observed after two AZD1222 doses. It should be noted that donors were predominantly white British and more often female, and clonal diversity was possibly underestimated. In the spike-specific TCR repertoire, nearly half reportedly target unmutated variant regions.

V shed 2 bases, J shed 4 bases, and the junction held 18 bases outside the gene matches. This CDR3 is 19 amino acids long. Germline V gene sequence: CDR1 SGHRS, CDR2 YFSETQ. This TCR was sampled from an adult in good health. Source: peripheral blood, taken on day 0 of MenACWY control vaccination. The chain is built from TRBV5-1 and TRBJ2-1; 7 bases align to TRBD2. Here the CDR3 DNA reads TGCGCCAGCAGCTTAATTGGGTCGGCGGCGGGAGTCTCGTACAATGAGCAGTTCTTC. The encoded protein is CASSLIGSAAGVSYNEQFF.